This T cell receptor beta chain derives from a study of T cell responses to AZD1222 COVID-19 vaccine. Findings and limits, study-wide: Increases in Spike-specific TCR breadth and depth were seen after two AZD1222 doses. Clonal diversity was possibly underestimated; the donors were predominantly white British and more often female. Sampling that yielded the repertoires occurred only after the peak T cell response.

The CDR3 loop spans 16 amino acids. Germline V gives CDR1 SGHTA, CDR2 FQGNSA. V lost 2 bases and J 0 bases, leaving 13 bases between the germline ends. The study pooled second doses at about 4 or about 12 weeks. TCRdb's table, derived via immunoSEQ multiplex PCR, lists solely in-frame clones and lacks some. Of 160,000 or so clones listed, roughly 94% are singletons. A word on this clone: Antigen: not known.

The sequenced sample was peripheral blood, obtained 28 days after the second AZD1222 dose. This TCR was sampled from an adult who received the AZD1222 COVID-19 vaccine. This chain connects TRBV7-2 to TRBJ1-1; D gene uncertain. CDR3 residues: CASSLKAGYMNTEAFF. The DNA for the CDR3 is TGTGCCAGCAGCTTAAAAGCGGGGTACATGAACACTGAAGCTTTCTTT.